This is a list of T cell receptor beta chains from one sample in a study of beta chain features in type 1 diabetes. Sequencing used immunoSEQ multiplex PCR; TCRdb keeps in-frame clones, though not all of them. The data show under 50,000 clones, over 50% seen once. Sequenced material: Tregs from blood. These receptors came from a woman between 18 and 30 years old in good health. CDR3s include the opening cysteine and the closing phenylalanine or tryptophan. The order of the fields is D gene, V gene, clone size, J gene, CDR3 protein, CDR3 DNA. A D gene is named only where the DNA matches it firmly. Clone sizes are given selectively: once, few, many, or a class where the clone is expanded.

D: NA; V: TRBV5-4; size: once; J: TRBJ2-1; CDR3: CASSSGRGDEQFF; DNA: TGTGCCAGCAGCTCCGGACGCGGGGATGAGCAGTTCTTC
D: NA; V: TRBV29-1; size: NA; J: TRBJ2-5; CDR3: CSVQGGQETQYF; DNA: TGCAGCGTTCAGGGGGGACAAGAGACCCAGTACTTC
D: TRBD2; V: TRBV28; size: few; J: TRBJ2-5; CDR3: CASSSNPGTSGSETQYF; DNA: TGTGCCAGCAGTTCAAACCCCGGGACTAGCGGGAGCGAGACCCAGTACTTC
D: NA; V: TRBV14; size: few; J: TRBJ2-1; CDR3: CASSQDWGGHTYNEQFF; DNA: TGTGCCAGCAGCCAAGATTGGGGAGGCCACACCTACAATGAGCAGTTCTTC
D: NA; V: TRBV27; size: NA; J: TRBJ2-7; CDR3: CASSLRFSFEQYF; DNA: TGTGCCAGCAGTTTAAGATTTAGCTTCGAGCAATACTTC
D: TRBD1; V: TRBV5-4; size: few; J: TRBJ1-4; CDR3: CASSSPGTGGEKLFF; DNA: TGTGCCAGCAGCTCGCCCGGGACAGGGGGCGAAAAACTGTTTTTT
D: TRBD1; V: TRBV7-9; size: few; J: TRBJ2-7; CDR3: CASSTGQVGAYEQYF; DNA: TGTGCCAGCAGCACCGGACAGGTGGGGGCCTACGAGCAGTACTTC
D: NA; V: TRBV29-1; size: NA; J: TRBJ1-3; CDR3: CSVEAWPDGNTIYF; DNA: TGCAGCGTTGAAGCCTGGCCAGATGGAAACACCATATATTTT
D: NA; V: TRBV7-9; size: few; J: TRBJ1-1; CDR3: CASSAGGGEAFF; DNA: TGTGCCAGCAGCGCTGGGGGAGGTGAAGCTTTCTTT
D: NA; V: TRBV10-2; size: once; J: TRBJ1-2; CDR3: CASNLGAQSYGYTF; DNA: TGCGCCAGCAATTTGGGGGCGCAGAGCTATGGCTACACCTTC
D: NA; V: TRBV28; size: NA; J: TRBJ2-5; CDR3: CASGEKSRKTQYF; DNA: TGTGCCAGCGGTGAGAAGTCTCGTAAGACCCAGTACTTC
D: NA; V: TRBV28; size: NA; J: TRBJ2-5; CDR3: CASRPGWETQYF; DNA: TGTGCCAGCCGTCCAGGGTGGGAGACCCAGTACTTC
D: TRBD2; V: TRBV2; size: NA; J: TRBJ2-1; CDR3: CASSDATSAHNEQFF; DNA: TGTGCCAGCAGTGATGCGACTAGCGCCCACAATGAGCAGTTCTTC
D: TRBD1; V: TRBV7-3; size: NA; J: TRBJ1-5; CDR3: CASSVTGGNQPQHF; DNA: TGTGCCAGCAGCGTGACAGGGGGCAATCAGCCCCAGCATTTT
D: NA; V: TRBV6-6; size: NA; J: TRBJ1-2; CDR3: CASGSRYGYTF; DNA: TGTGCCAGCGGCAGTCGTTACGGCTACACCTTC
D: NA; V: TRBV7-9; size: NA; J: TRBJ1-5; CDR3: CASSLGGNREPQHF; DNA: TGTGCCAGCAGCTTAGGGGGCAATAGGGAGCCCCAGCATTTT
D: TRBD2; V: TRBV7-8; size: NA; J: TRBJ2-1; CDR3: CASSPGGAGTRNEQFF; DNA: TGTGCCAGCAGCCCGGGAGGAGCGGGTACCAGAAATGAGCAGTTCTTC
D: TRBD1; V: TRBV2; size: NA; J: TRBJ1-4; CDR3: CASSDDRVGEKLFF; DNA: TGTGCCAGCAGTGACGACAGGGTTGGGGAAAAACTGTTTTTT
D: NA; V: TRBV29-1; size: NA; J: TRBJ1-2; CDR3: CSVPGQSPTNYGYTF; DNA: TGCAGCGTCCCTGGACAGAGCCCAACTAACTATGGCTACACCTTC
D: TRBD2; V: TRBV19; size: NA; J: TRBJ2-1; CDR3: CASKGTSGTPWYNEQFF; DNA: TGTGCCAGTAAAGGGACTAGCGGGACCCCTTGGTACAATGAGCAGTTCTTC
D: TRBD2; V: TRBV28; size: NA; J: TRBJ2-7; CDR3: CASSNPGLAGPGEYF; DNA: TGTGCCAGCAGTAACCCGGGACTAGCGGGTCCCGGGGAGTACTTC
D: NA; V: TRBV11-2; size: NA; J: TRBJ2-1; CDR3: CASSLGGRDEQFF; DNA: TGTGCCAGCAGCTTAGGAGGGCGGGATGAGCAGTTCTTC
D: NA; V: TRBV29-1; size: few; J: TRBJ2-5; CDR3: CSASYRVEKTQYF; DNA: TGCAGCGCGAGTTACAGGGTTGAGAAGACCCAGTACTTC
D: NA; V: TRBV7-2; size: few; J: TRBJ2-1; CDR3: CASSLGLRYEQFF; DNA: TGTGCCAGCAGCTTAGGGTTGAGGTATGAGCAGTTCTTC
D: NA; V: TRBV6-5; size: NA; J: TRBJ2-2; CDR3: CASRVGGAGTGELFF; DNA: TGTGCCAGCAGGGTGGGGGGAGCTGGAACCGGGGAGCTGTTTTTT
D: NA; V: TRBV29-1; size: NA; J: TRBJ2-3; CDR3: CSVEEGTTSKQYF; DNA: TGCAGCGTTGAAGAGGGGACAACGAGTAAGCAGTATTTT
D: TRBD2; V: TRBV10-3; size: once; J: TRBJ2-3; CDR3: CAISESLAGGAEPQYF; DNA: TGTGCCATCAGTGAGTCGTTAGCGGGAGGGGCAGAACCGCAGTATTTT
D: TRBD1; V: TRBV19; size: NA; J: TRBJ1-1; CDR3: CASSIMDRGNTEAFF; DNA: TGTGCCAGTAGTATCATGGACAGGGGCAACACTGAAGCTTTCTTT
D: NA; V: TRBV7-2; size: few; J: TRBJ2-7; CDR3: CASSSTLTSYEQYF; DNA: TGTGCCAGCAGCTCGACCCTAACTAGCTACGAGCAGTACTTC
D: NA; V: TRBV30; size: NA; J: TRBJ1-5; CDR3: CAWSRQGGSNQPQHF; DNA: TGTGCCTGGAGTCGGCAGGGAGGTAGCAATCAGCCCCAGCATTTT
D: TRBD1; V: TRBV29-1; size: NA; J: TRBJ2-5; CDR3: CSVVSDRGKTQYF; DNA: TGCAGCGTTGTTAGTGACAGGGGTAAGACCCAGTACTTC
D: NA; V: TRBV21-1; size: few; J: TRBJ2-5; CDR3: CASSKALSGASKETQYF; DNA: TGTGCCAGCAGCAAAGCGCTTTCTGGGGCCTCAAAAGAGACCCAGTACTTC
D: NA; V: TRBV6-4; size: NA; J: TRBJ1-1; CDR3: CASSVSGLGTEAFF; DNA: TGTGCCAGCAGTGTTTCAGGGTTAGGTACTGAAGCTTTCTTT
D: NA; V: TRBV19; size: NA; J: TRBJ2-1; CDR3: CASSISRFEQFF; DNA: TGTGCCAGTAGTATTTCCCGTTTTGAGCAGTTCTTC
D: NA; V: TRBV6-5; size: NA; J: TRBJ2-6; CDR3: CATRANSGANVLTF; DNA: TGTGCCACCAGGGCAAACTCTGGGGCCAACGTCCTGACTTTC
D: TRBD1; V: TRBV19; size: NA; J: TRBJ1-1; CDR3: CASSAGQGRGNTEAFF; DNA: TGTGCCAGTAGTGCCGGACAGGGTCGTGGAAACACTGAAGCTTTCTTT
D: TRBD1; V: TRBV7-2; size: few; J: TRBJ1-1; CDR3: CASSFNDRATEAFF; DNA: TGTGCCAGCAGCTTCAACGACAGGGCGACTGAAGCTTTCTTT
D: TRBD2; V: TRBV7-2; size: NA; J: TRBJ2-1; CDR3: CASSLGQRLAGGNNEQFF; DNA: TGTGCCAGCAGCTTAGGCCAGAGGCTAGCGGGAGGCAACAATGAGCAGTTCTTC
D: TRBD1; V: TRBV7-3; size: NA; J: TRBJ2-1; CDR3: CASSSKGPGQGAYNEQFF; DNA: TGTGCCAGCAGTTCGAAAGGGCCGGGACAGGGGGCCTACAATGAGCAGTTCTTC
D: TRBD2; V: TRBV11-2; size: few; J: TRBJ2-1; CDR3: CASIQPPGGNEQFF; DNA: TGTGCCAGCATCCAGCCCCCGGGGGGCAATGAGCAGTTCTTC
D: TRBD1; V: TRBV5-1; size: NA; J: TRBJ2-5; CDR3: CASSLLGQGRFQETQYF; DNA: TGCGCCAGCAGCTTGTTAGGACAGGGCAGGTTCCAAGAGACCCAGTACTTC
D: NA; V: TRBV30; size: NA; J: TRBJ2-2; CDR3: CAWTQARATGELFF; DNA: TGTGCCTGGACCCAGGCCAGGGCTACCGGGGAGCTGTTTTTT
D: NA; V: TRBV7-9; size: few; J: TRBJ2-3; CDR3: CASSRSVDTQYF; DNA: TGTGCCAGCAGCCGTAGCGTTGATACGCAGTATTTT
D: NA; V: TRBV30; size: NA; J: TRBJ1-4; CDR3: CAWTNGGVEKLFF; DNA: TGTGCCTGGACCAACGGGGGAGTAGAAAAACTGTTTTTT